This TCR beta chain was profiled in a study of blood T cell repertoires in COVID-19 (TCRdb year 2020). Regarding the research as a whole: Collaborator samples came from the United States, Italy and Spain and covered acute and convalescent phases of COVID-19. Sample metadata almost always included a de-identified subject ID, COVID-19 status, age in years and sex. Where HLA class I and class II types were available, the types were taken from metadata supplied by the sample provider, not from assay-based typing. The dataset comprised deeply sampled blood TCRbeta repertoires from subjects exposed to, actively infected with, or recovered from COVID-19. The repertoires were released in a freely available public database meant as a resource for research on the immune response to SARS-CoV-2. The samples were drawn from the first 160 participants of the ongoing ImmuneRACE study and from some 1,300 subjects provided by 6 global collaborators. The prospective study material was composed of cDNA or gDNA derived from T cells, B-cell-depleted T cells, or PBMCs.

Study-wide findings and limitations: How much clinical and demographic metadata was included differed by source and by participant, and the metadata was provided uncurated.

The CDR3 numbers 13 residues from cysteine through phenylalanine. Only the CDR3 region is kept as DNA, spanning 39 bases read in frame from base 1. Taken from the germline V gene, the CDR1 and CDR2 loops are SGHVS and FQNEAQ. Here V drops 5 bases and J drops 2 bases, and the junction holds 2 bases not matched to any gene. Enrolling through a virtual design, the prospective study's participants ranged in age from roughly 18 to 95 years and lived across 24 United States geographic areas. In the prospective study, participants were assigned to cohorts based on the clinical history participants reported in a screening survey and a study questionnaire. Exposed participants had been in contact, within 2 weeks of entering the study, with a person who had a PCR-confirmed or clinician-diagnosed case of COVID-19. In the prospective study, mobile phlebotomists collected whole blood, serum and a nasopharyngeal or oropharyngeal swab from each participant. Prospective study participants could optionally give additional blood draws and questionnaires over an approximately 2-month period. Blood samples from the prospective study were shipped frozen or at room temperature prior to DNA extraction.

A word on this clone: The clone's antigen remains unknown. Nothing much larger sits one base from this clone, and base qualities are not available.

TCRbeta CDR3 regions were amplified from genomic DNA using the immunoSEQ Assay, a bias-controlled multiplex PCR. The paper's processing steps were these. The number of nucleated cells in each sample was estimated from the amplification of reference gene primers within the assay. To quantify the absolute abundance of each unique TCRbeta CDR3 rearrangement, sequence reads were collapsed and filtered. Productive Simpson clonality was computed per sample as the square root of Simpson's diversity index over productive rearrangements. In its TCRdb copy, this immuneACCESS table keeps in-frame sequences only and misses some clones. Where compared with another copy, unresolved V genes explain less than half of these, and the others have no known cause. V, J and clone size derive from that table, while D and trimming were established from the DNA sequence. This sample lists 140,000 to 150,000 clones; around 90% were detected once. The ten top clones hold roughly 3.9% of the sample.

The TCR comes from a middle-aged woman who had been exposed to COVID-19. Material: PBMCs or T cells enriched from blood (not recorded which). The chain uses TRBV7-8 and TRBJ1-1, and 7 bases in between align with TRBD1. The CDR3 region reads CASSRQGNTEAFF. The nucleotide sequence reads as follows: TGTGCCAGCAGCCGACAGGGAAACACTGAAGCTTTCTTT.